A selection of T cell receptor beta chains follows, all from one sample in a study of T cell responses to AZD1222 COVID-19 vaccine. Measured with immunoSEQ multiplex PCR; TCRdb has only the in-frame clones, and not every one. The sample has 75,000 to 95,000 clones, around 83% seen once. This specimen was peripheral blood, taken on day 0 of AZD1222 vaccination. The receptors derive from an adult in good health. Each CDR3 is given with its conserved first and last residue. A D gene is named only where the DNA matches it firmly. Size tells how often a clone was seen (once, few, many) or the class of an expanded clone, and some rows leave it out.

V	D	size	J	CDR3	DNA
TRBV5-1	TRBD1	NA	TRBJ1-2	CASSPETGDGYTF	TGCGCCAGCAGCCCCGAAACAGGGGATGGCTACACCTTC
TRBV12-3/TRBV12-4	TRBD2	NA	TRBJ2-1	CASGTSGRNEQFF	TGTGCCAGCGGGACTAGCGGGCGCAATGAGCAGTTCTTC
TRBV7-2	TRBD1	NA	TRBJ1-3	CASSIGTGIGNTIYF	TGTGCCAGCAGCATCGGGACAGGGATTGGAAACACCATATATTTT
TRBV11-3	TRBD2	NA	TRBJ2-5	CASSFVAGGMGTQYF	TGTGCCAGCAGCTTCGTAGCGGGGGGAATGGGGACCCAGTACTTC
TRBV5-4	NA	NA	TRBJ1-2	CASSRTNYGYTF	TGTGCCAGCAGCCGAACAAATTATGGCTACACCTTC
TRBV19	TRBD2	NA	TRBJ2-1	CASRTLAGETYNEQFF	TGTGCCAGTAGGACCCTAGCGGGGGAAACCTACAATGAGCAGTTCTTC
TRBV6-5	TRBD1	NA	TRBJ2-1	CASSYSSQGAGEQFF	TGTGCCAGCAGTTACTCGAGTCAGGGGGCTGGTGAGCAGTTCTTC
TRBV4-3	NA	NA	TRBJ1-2	CASSHPGQKGGYTF	TGCGCCAGCAGCCACCCGGGACAAAAAGGTGGCTACACCTTC
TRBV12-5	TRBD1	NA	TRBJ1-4	CASGLARTGGTLTNEKLFF	TGTGCTAGTGGTTTGGCCCGGACAGGGGGCACCCTAACTAATGAAAAACTGTTTTTT
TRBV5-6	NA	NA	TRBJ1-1	CASSLGWNTEAFF	TGTGCCAGCAGCTTGGGGTGGAACACTGAAGCTTTCTTT
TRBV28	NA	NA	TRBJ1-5	CASSGGLNQPQHF	TGTGCCAGCAGTGGCGGACTCAATCAGCCCCAGCATTTT
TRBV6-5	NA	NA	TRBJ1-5	CASSPRGYSQPQHF	TGTGCCAGCAGTCCTCGAGGGTATTCGCAGCCCCAGCATTTT
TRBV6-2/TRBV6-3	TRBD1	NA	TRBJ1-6	CASSLQGRRSPLHF	TGTGCCAGCAGTCTACAGGGGAGACGTTCACCCCTCCACTTT
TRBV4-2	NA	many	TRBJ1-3	CASSPDLGADSGNTIYF	TGTGCCAGCAGCCCTGACCTGGGGGCCGACTCTGGAAACACCATATATTTT
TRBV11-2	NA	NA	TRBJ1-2	CASSLGYGYTF	TGTGCCAGCAGCTTAGGGTATGGCTACACCTTC
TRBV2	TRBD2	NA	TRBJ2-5	CASSVMASGQETQYF	TGTGCCAGCAGTGTGATGGCTAGCGGACAAGAGACCCAGTACTTC
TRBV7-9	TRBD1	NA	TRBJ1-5	CASSPRQGGQPQHF	TGTGCCAGCAGCCCACGACAGGGGGGACAGCCCCAGCATTTT
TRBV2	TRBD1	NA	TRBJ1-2	CASTKTGNGYTF	TGTGCCAGCACCAAGACAGGGAATGGCTACACCTTC
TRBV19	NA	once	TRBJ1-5	CASSIGRESNQPQHF	TGTGCCAGTAGTATCGGCAGGGAGAGCAATCAGCCCCAGCATTTT
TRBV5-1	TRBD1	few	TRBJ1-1	CASSLGGGAGKTEAFF	TGCGCCAGCAGCTTGGGAGGGGGCGCGGGTAAAACTGAAGCTTTCTTT
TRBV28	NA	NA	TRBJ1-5	CASSWAISSNQPQHF	TGTGCCAGCAGTTGGGCCATATCAAGCAATCAGCCCCAGCATTTT
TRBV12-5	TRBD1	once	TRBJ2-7	CASGLGTDEQYF	TGTGCTAGTGGTTTAGGGACAGACGAGCAGTACTTC
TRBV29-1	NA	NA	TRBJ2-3	CSVEDSPTDTQYF	TGCAGCGTTGAGGACAGCCCCACAGATACGCAGTATTTT
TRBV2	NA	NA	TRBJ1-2	CACETVGLGYTF	TGTGCCTGCGAGACAGTCGGGCTTGGCTACACCTTC
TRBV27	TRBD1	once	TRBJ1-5	CASSRDRVDQPQHF	TGTGCCAGCAGTCGGGACAGGGTGGATCAGCCCCAGCATTTT
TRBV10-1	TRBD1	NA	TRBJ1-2	CASSESSGQGAHYGYTF	TGCGCCAGCAGTGAGTCGAGTGGACAGGGGGCTCACTATGGCTACACCTTC
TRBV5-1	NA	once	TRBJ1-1	CASSLGLNTEAFF	TGCGCCAGCAGCCTGGGGTTGAACACTGAAGCTTTCTTT
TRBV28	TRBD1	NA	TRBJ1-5	CASSSPLGQGQWPQHF	TGTGCCAGCAGTTCTCCCCTCGGACAGGGGCAATGGCCCCAGCATTTT
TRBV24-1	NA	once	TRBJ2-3	CATSLTGHFEGQYF	TGTGCCACCAGTCTGACAGGCCATTTCGAAGGGCAGTATTTT
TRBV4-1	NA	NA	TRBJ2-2	CASSQGTANTGELFF	TGCGCCAGCAGCCAAGGGACAGCGAACACCGGGGAGCTGTTTTTT
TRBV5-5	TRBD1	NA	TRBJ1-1	CASSPGQGLTEAFF	TGTGCCAGCAGCCCGGGACAGGGATTAACTGAAGCTTTCTTT
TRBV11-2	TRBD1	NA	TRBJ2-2	CATRPGRGTTGELFF	TGTGCCACAAGACCGGGCAGGGGGACCACCGGGGAGCTGTTTTTT
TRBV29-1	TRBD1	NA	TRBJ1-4	CSVVRTGDEKLFF	TGCAGCGTTGTTCGGACAGGGGATGAAAAACTGTTTTTT
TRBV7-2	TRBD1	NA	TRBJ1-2	CASSVTFDRVVNGYTF	TGTGCCAGCAGCGTCACCTTCGACAGGGTCGTCAATGGCTACACCTTC
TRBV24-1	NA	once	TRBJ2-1	CATSGGFYNEQFF	TGTGCCACCAGTGGGGGGTTTTACAATGAGCAGTTCTTC
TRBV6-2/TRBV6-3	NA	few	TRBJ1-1	CASSSGGAYTEAFF	TGTGCCAGCAGTTCGGGAGGGGCCTACACTGAAGCTTTCTTT
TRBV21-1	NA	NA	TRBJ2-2	CASSRAAGGLGTGELFF	TGTGCCAGCAGCCGAGCAGCGGGGGGGCTTGGCACCGGGGAGCTGTTTTTT
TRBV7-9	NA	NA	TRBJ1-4	CASSLGSGTNEKLFF	TGTGCCAGCAGCTTAGGGAGTGGAACTAATGAAAAACTGTTTTTT
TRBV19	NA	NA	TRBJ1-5	CATQDGSYNQPQHF	TGTGCCACCCAGGACGGCTCCTACAATCAGCCCCAGCATTTT
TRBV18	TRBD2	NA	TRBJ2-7	CASSLGLAGSQGEQYF	TGTGCCAGCTCTCTGGGACTAGCGGGGTCTCAGGGGGAGCAGTACTTC
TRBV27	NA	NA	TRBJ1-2	CASSFLQGLPYGYTF	TGTGCCAGCAGTTTCCTACAGGGTCTTCCCTATGGCTACACCTTC
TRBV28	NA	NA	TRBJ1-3	CASSLSGGDGTIYF	TGTGCCAGCAGTTTATCTGGGGGAGATGGAACCATATATTTT
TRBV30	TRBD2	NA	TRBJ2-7	CAWSVQLAGYEQYF	TGTGCCTGGAGTGTACAACTAGCGGGATACGAGCAGTACTTC
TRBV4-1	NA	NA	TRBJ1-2	CASSQGAAGSYGYTF	TGCGCCAGCAGCCAAGGGGCGGCGGGGAGCTATGGCTACACCTTC
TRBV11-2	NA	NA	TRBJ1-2	CASSDSGGYYGYTF	TGTGCCAGCAGCGACTCGGGAGGGTACTATGGCTACACCTTC
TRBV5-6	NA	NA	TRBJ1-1	CASSWSGTNTEAFF	TGTGCCAGCAGCTGGTCCGGGACGAACACTGAAGCTTTCTTT
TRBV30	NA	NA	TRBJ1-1	CAWSPQGTEAFF	TGTGCCTGGAGTCCCCAGGGGACTGAAGCTTTCTTT
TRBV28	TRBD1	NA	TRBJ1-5	CATRQGMDQPQHF	TGTGCCACGAGACAGGGTATGGATCAGCCCCAGCATTTT
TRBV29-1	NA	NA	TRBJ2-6	CSVEQSGANVLTF	TGCAGCGTTGAGCAGTCTGGGGCCAACGTCCTGACTTTC
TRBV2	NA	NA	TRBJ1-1	CASSVTPAVGTEAFF	TGTGCCAGCAGTGTAACTCCGGCGGTGGGCACTGAAGCTTTCTTT
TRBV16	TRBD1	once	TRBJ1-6	CASSPISGGSNSPLHF	TGTGCCAGCAGCCCAATCTCAGGGGGCAGCAATTCACCCCTCCACTTT
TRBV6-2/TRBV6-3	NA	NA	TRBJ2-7	CASSQSYEQYF	TGTGCCAGCAGCCAGAGCTACGAGCAGTACTTC
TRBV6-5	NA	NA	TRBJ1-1	CASRPEGGFTEAFF	TGTGCCAGCAGGCCCGAGGGCGGATTCACTGAAGCTTTCTTT
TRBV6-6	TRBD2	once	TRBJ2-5	CASSRKGGAGWSETQYF	TGTGCCAGCAGTCGCAAGGGAGGGGCAGGGTGGTCGGAGACCCAGTACTTC
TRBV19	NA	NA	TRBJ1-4	CASSSDEKLFF	TGTGCCAGTAGTTCGGACGAAAAACTGTTTTTT
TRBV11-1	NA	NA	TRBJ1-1	CASSTGLNTEAFF	TGTGCCAGCAGCACTGGACTGAACACTGAAGCTTTCTTT
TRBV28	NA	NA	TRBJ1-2	CASENYGYTF	TGTGCCAGTGAGAACTATGGCTACACCTTC
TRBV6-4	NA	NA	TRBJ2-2	CASSALANTGELFF	TGTGCCAGCAGTGCACTAGCGAACACCGGGGAGCTGTTTTTT